The TCR beta chain described here comes from a study of T cells in localized non-small cell lung cancer. The CDR3 extends over 13 amino acids. The V gene lost 0 bases and the J gene lost 1 base, with 3 bases spanning the gap. Germline V gives CDR1 MNHNY, CDR2 SVGAGI (reference sequence). The assay was immunoSEQ multiplex PCR, and TCRdb's table has in-frame clones only and misses some. The sample consists of 35,000 or so clones, 80% to 90% of them appearing once. The specimen was peripheral blood, collected before any cancer treatment. The rearrangement uses TRBV6-6 and TRBJ1-1, with D unclear. The sequence came from a woman between 35 and 75 years old with stage I lung adenocarcinoma. CDR3: CASSYSWNTEAFF. CDR3 bases: TGTGCCAGCAGTTACTCTTGGAACACTGAAGCTTTCTTT.